Sequencing of this T cell receptor (beta chain) was carried out in a study of T-cell memory formation after mild COVID-19. Study as a whole: For the most part, TCR clusters were specific to one donor. Study findings and constraints: A subset of responding clones appeared in pre-infection memory, suggesting cross-reactive memory joined. Mainly in CM and EM were contracting CD4+ clones; CD8+ were in EMRA.

With constant-segment primers, 5'RACE yielded cDNA libraries of TCR alpha and TCR beta that carried sample barcodes and UMIs. Using its own MiXCR run on the 5' RACE reads, TCRdb lists one record per CDR3 protein. The sample records approximately 500,000 distinct CDR3 sequences, about 23% being singletons. In the case of this clonotype: The antigen is unknown.

Germline V gene data show CDR1 as DFQATT and CDR2 as SNEGSKA (reference sequence). Trimming shortened V by 2 bases and J by 6 bases, and 23 bases separated the two germline ends. This CDR3 is built from 16 residues. The chain combines TRBV20-1 with TRBJ2-7; no clear D gene. Sequences were obtained from PBMCs or a T cell subset sorted from them (not recorded which). The clonotype comes from an adult woman who had mild COVID-19 (a few samples of this study predate the infection). Cell type and time point are not known. This CDR3 reads CSARPTLKPGLGEQYF. CDR3 nucleotides: TGCAGTGCTAGACCTACCCTTAAGCCTGGATTGGGCGAGCAGTACTTC.